These T cell receptor beta chains were read from a single sample in a study of blood T cells in healthy people across ages. A single record per CDR3 protein comes from TCRdb applying MiXCR to the 5' RACE reads. The sample carries just under 750,000 distinct CDR3 sequences, 22% recorded once. The sample consisted of blood. Receptors were obtained from a man aged 70-80 years in good health. Each CDR3 is given with its conserved first and last residue. D genes are given only for firm matches. Expanded clones get a size class; other rows say once, few or many, or leave the size out.

>TRBJ1-3|TRBV5-1|TRBD1|few
TGCGCCAGCAGCTCTCGGACAGGAGGTCTATCCACCATATATTTT
CASSSRTGGLSTIYF
>TRBJ2-5|TRBV7-9|TRBD2|few
TGTGCCAGCAGCTCCCGGGGTAGCGGGAGTCGGGCCCAGTACTTC
CASSSRGSGSRAQYF
>TRBJ2-1|TRBV12-3/TRBV12-4|-|-
TGTGCCAGCCTCCTATACAATGAGCAGTTCTTC
CASLLYNEQFF
>TRBJ2-3|TRBV5-6|TRBD1|few
TGTGCCAGCAGCTTGCTTGGACAGGGGGCGAAAGATACGCAGTATTTT
CASSLLGQGAKDTQYF
>TRBJ1-1|TRBV5-1|TRBD1|-
TGCGCCAGCAGCGGCCTACAGGGGGTGAACACTGAAGCTTTCTTT
CASSGLQGVNTEAFF
>TRBJ2-1|TRBV6-5|TRBD2|-
TGTGCCAGCAGTTACTATAGCGGGATGGGCAATGAGCAGTTCTTC
CASSYYSGMGNEQFF
>TRBJ1-2|TRBV7-2|-|-
TGTGCCAGCAGCTTAGTTGTTGGGCAGGGCGACTATGGCTACACCTTC
CASSLVVGQGDYGYTF
>TRBJ2-3|TRBV10-3|-|-
TGTGCCATCAGTGAAGCAGGGGGCACAGATACGCAGTATTTT
CAISEAGGTDTQYF
>TRBJ2-1|TRBV20-1|-|few
TGCAGTGCTAGCGGGGGCCGTTCACGCGAGCAGTTCTTC
CSASGGRSREQFF
>TRBJ1-2|TRBV12-3/TRBV12-4|-|few
TGTGCCAGCAGTCCGTCCGGGACACCTAACTATGGCCACACCTTC
CASSPSGTPNYGHTF
>TRBJ2-7|TRBV12-3/TRBV12-4|-|few
TGTGCCAGCAGTTTAGGGACATTTCCGTACTTC
CASSLGTFPYF
>TRBJ1-1|TRBV7-8|-|many
TGTGCCAGCAGCTTAGACAGGGTAGGGACTGAAGCTTTCTTT
CASSLDRVGTEAFF
>TRBJ1-3|TRBV12-3/TRBV12-4|-|-
TGTGCCAGCAGCCAAGGTCGGAACTCTGGAAACACCATATATTTT
CASSQGRNSGNTIYF
>TRBJ2-4|TRBV28|-|few
TGTGCCAGCAGTTGGACAGAGGCCAAAAACATTCAGTACTTC
CASSWTEAKNIQYF
>TRBJ2-5|TRBV6-5|-|few
TGTGCCAGCAGTTACTCTAGGGAAGAGACCCAGTACTTC
CASSYSREETQYF
>TRBJ2-5|TRBV18|-|once
TGTGCCAGCTCACCGGGGGCCAAAGAGACCCAGTACTTC
CASSPGAKETQYF
>TRBJ2-7|TRBV20-1|-|few
TGCAGCATAGACAAGGAAACCGGTGTCTACGAGCAGTACTTC
CSIDKETGVYEQYF
>TRBJ2-1|TRBV15|-|-
TGTGCCACCAGCTGGGACTCGAGCTCCTACAATGAGCAGTTCTTC
CATSWDSSSYNEQFF
>TRBJ2-4|TRBV20-1|TRBD1|-
TGCAGTGCCACCCCCATAGACAGGGATGTCAAAAACATTCAGTACTTC
CSATPIDRDVKNIQYF
>TRBJ2-7|TRBV27|-|-
TGTGCCAGCGCGGTGGGGGGAAGGGGTTACGAGCAGTACTTC
CASAVGGRGYEQYF
>TRBJ1-3|TRBV7-2|-|-
TGTGCCAGCAGCTTAGCGCGGGGCGGTGGAAACACCATATATTTT
CASSLARGGGNTIYF
>TRBJ2-3|TRBV3-1|TRBD1|-
TGTGCCAGCAGCCACCGAGGGACAGGGTGGGGAAGCACAGATACGCAGTATTTT
CASSHRGTGWGSTDTQYF
>TRBJ2-7|TRBV28|-|many
TGTGCCATCCTAGACAGAACCGCCTACGAGCAGTACTTC
CAILDRTAYEQYF
>TRBJ1-5|TRBV6-6|TRBD1|once
TGTGCCAGCAGCCGGGGGGACAGTAGCAATCAGCCCCAGCATTTT
CASSRGDSSNQPQHF
>TRBJ2-7|TRBV7-2|-|few
TGTGCCAGCAGCTTAGTGGGCCGCGAGCAGTACTTC
CASSLVGREQYF
>TRBJ1-2|TRBV14|-|-
TGTGCCAGCAGCCGAGGAGAGGTTTACTATGGCTACACCTTC
CASSRGEVYYGYTF
>TRBJ2-5|TRBV7-2|-|-
TGTGCCAGCAGCTTAGCGCTGGCGGGTACACCCCTAGAGACCCAGTACTTC
CASSLALAGTPLETQYF
>TRBJ2-4|TRBV5-4|-|-
TGTGCCAGCAGCTTGGTTGGTGACATTCAGTACTTC
CASSLVGDIQYF
>TRBJ2-3|TRBV20-1|-|-
TGCAGTGCTAGAGAACCTCCCGTAGATACGCAGTATTTT
CSAREPPVDTQYF
>TRBJ2-7|TRBV6-5|TRBD2|-
TGTGCCAGCAGTTACTCCCGACTAGCGGGGACCTACGAGCAGTACTTC
CASSYSRLAGTYEQYF
>TRBJ1-3|TRBV13|-|few
TGTGCCAGCAGCCCAGACGGGGCGGGGGCAGGGATGAACTCTGGAAACACCATATATTTT
CASSPDGAGAGMNSGNTIYF
>TRBJ2-3|TRBV29-1|TRBD1|-
TGCAGCGTTGACCGGACAGGGGGGAATATATTTACAGATACGCAGTATTTT
CSVDRTGGNIFTDTQYF
>TRBJ1-4|TRBV18|-|few
TGTGCCAGCTCACCTTTACCAACTAATGAAAAACTGTTTTTT
CASSPLPTNEKLFF
>TRBJ2-3|TRBV29-1|TRBD2|-
TGCAGCGTTGGTGGGACTAGAATCGCAGATACGCAGTATTTT
CSVGGTRIADTQYF
>TRBJ1-6|TRBV15|TRBD1|-
TGTGCCACCCAAAGATTGGGACAGGGATGGAATTCACCCCTCCACTTT
CATQRLGQGWNSPLHF
>TRBJ2-5|TRBV7-7|-|-
TGTGCCAGCAGCTTAGCGCGAGGACAGCCTACGTACAATGAGCGGTTCTTC
CASSLARGQPTYNERFF
>TRBJ2-2|TRBV14|-|-
TGTGCCAGCAGCCAAGACAGGGTGGGCGGGGAGCTGTTTTTT
CASSQDRVGGELFF
>TRBJ2-5|TRBV12-3/TRBV12-4|TRBD1|few
TGTGCCAGCAGCATAAGGAGGACAGGGGAACGGGGGACCCAGTACTTC
CASSIRRTGERGTQYF
>TRBJ2-3|TRBV11-2|-|-
TGTGCCAGCAGTGCCTGGGTTGATACGCAGTATTTT
CASSAWVDTQYF
>TRBJ1-1|TRBV6-6|-|-
TGTGCCAGCAGCCGAGGGGGGGGGAAAGGAGCTTTCTTT
CASSRGGGKGAFF
>TRBJ2-1|TRBV20-1|TRBD2|-
TGCAGTGCTTCCTGGGGTAGCGGGAGTCGGTCCTACAATGAGCAGTTCTTC
CSASWGSGSRSYNEQFF
>TRBJ1-4|TRBV6-1|-|few
TGTGCCGGGGGGGCCGGGGGATCGCTGGAAAAACTGTTTTTT
CAGGAGGSLEKLFF
>TRBJ2-1|TRBV20-1|TRBD1|-
TGCAGTGCTAGAGTCGTCCCCAGGGGGCCGTTCGAAAATGAGCAGTTCTTC
CSARVVPRGPFENEQFF
>TRBJ1-4|TRBV20-1|-|-
TGCAGTGCGCACGAGGGGGCTAATGAAAAACTGTTTTTT
CSAHEGANEKLFF
>TRBJ2-3|TRBV5-8|-|few
TGTGCCAGCAGCTACGGACTTAGCACAGATACGCAGTATTTT
CASSYGLSTDTQYF
>TRBJ1-1|TRBV6-5|-|few
TGTGCCAGCACCTCGCTCCCGGGGGGCGGATACACTGAAGCTTTCTTT
CASTSLPGGGYTEAFF
>TRBJ2-3|TRBV12-3/TRBV12-4|-|-
TGTGCCAGCAGTACAAAGGATACGCAGTATTTT
CASSTKDTQYF
>TRBJ2-1|TRBV6-2/TRBV6-3|TRBD1|-
TGTGCCAGCAGCCCGCTCCGGGGACAGGGAGGGAATGAGCAGTTCTTC
CASSPLRGQGGNEQFF
>TRBJ2-5|TRBV25-1|-|-
TGTGCCAGCATTAGACCGGGGTCAGGGACCCAGTACTTC
CASIRPGSGTQYF
>TRBJ2-2|TRBV5-1|TRBD1|few
TGCGCCAGCAGCTCGACCGGGACAGTCAACGCCGGGGAGCTGTTTTTT
CASSSTGTVNAGELFF
>TRBJ2-5|TRBV3-1|TRBD2|few
TGTGCCAGCAGCCCGCAACTAGCGGTCCAAGAGACCCAGTACTTC
CASSPQLAVQETQYF
>TRBJ2-3|TRBV7-2|TRBD2|-
TGTGCCAGCAGCTTAGCAGGGACTAGCAGTACAGATACGCAGTATTTT
CASSLAGTSSTDTQYF
>TRBJ2-2|TRBV5-5|-|few
TGTGCCAGCAGCTTGGCTAGCACCACTCCGCTCACCGGGGAGCTGTTTTTT
CASSLASTTPLTGELFF